A selection of T cell receptor beta chains follows, all from one sample in a study of T cells after yellow fever vaccination. Via MiXCR, TCRdb re-called the 5' RACE reads, giving one row per CDR3 protein. The sample lists 250,000 to 300,000 distinct CDR3 sequences; over 4.5% were seen once. The sample was CD4+ T cells sorted from PBMCs, taken on the day of the yellow fever booster vaccination. All receptors come from a man aged 18 to 29 who received the YFV17D yellow fever vaccine. CDR3s include the opening cysteine and the closing phenylalanine or tryptophan. The order of the fields is D gene, clone size, V gene, J gene, CDR3 protein, CDR3 DNA. The D gene is left open where the match is weak. Clone size is not always given. Where it is, it says once, few, many or a class for expanded clones.

.,.,TRBV24-1,TRBJ1-1,CATSDGGGGRTEAFF,TGTGCCACCAGTGATGGAGGGGGGGGCCGGACTGAAGCTTTCTTT
.,.,TRBV7-3,TRBJ2-2,CASSPRGGGPRLGELFF,TGTGCCAGCAGCCCACGGGGAGGGGGACCCCGACTCGGGGAGCTGTTTTTT
.,few,TRBV12-3/TRBV12-4,TRBJ1-3,CASSRQGNTIYF,TGTGCCAGCAGTCGGCAGGGGAACACCATATATTTT
.,few,TRBV30,TRBJ2-5,CAWSAGARPGQETQYF,TGTGCCTGGAGTGCCGGGGCAAGACCGGGTCAAGAGACCCAGTACTTC
TRBD2,.,TRBV15,TRBJ2-3,CATSRGRGGFTDTQYF,TGTGCCACCAGCAGAGGACGGGGGGGCTTTACAGATACGCAGTATTTT
.,few,TRBV5-1,TRBJ2-2,CASSLFPGVTNTGELFF,TGCGCCAGCAGCTTGTTCCCGGGGGTGACGAACACCGGGGAGCTGTTTTTT
TRBD2,.,TRBV6-1,TRBJ2-7,CASMGLAGTYEQYF,TGTGCCAGCATGGGCCTAGCGGGAACCTACGAGCAGTACTTC
.,many,TRBV6-2/TRBV6-3,TRBJ2-5,CASSAFSAARETQYF,TGTGCCAGCAGTGCCTTTTCGGCCGCTCGGGAGACCCAGTACTTC
.,once,TRBV5-6,TRBJ2-1,CASSLPADYYNEQFF,TGTGCCAGCAGCTTGCCTGCGGACTACTACAATGAGCAGTTCTTC
.,many,TRBV12-3/TRBV12-4,TRBJ1-6,CASSPRNSPLHF,TGTGCCAGCAGTCCGAGGAATTCACCCCTCCACTTT
TRBD1,.,TRBV7-2,TRBJ1-2,CASSLRTGPNYGYTF,TGTGCCAGCAGCTTGAGGACAGGGCCTAACTATGGCTACACCTTC
.,few,TRBV9,TRBJ1-3,CASSLLDGFSGNTIYF,TGTGCCAGCAGCTTACTGGACGGGTTTTCAGGAAACACCATATATTTT
TRBD1,.,TRBV20-1,TRBJ2-5,CSAPDRASQETQYF,TGCAGTGCCCCGGACAGGGCTAGCCAAGAGACCCAGTACTTC
.,.,TRBV24-1,TRBJ1-2,CATSDYWTGRNYGYTF,TGTGCCACCAGTGATTATTGGACGGGACGTAACTATGGCTACACCTTC
.,.,TRBV7-2,TRBJ1-1,CASSLTGGYTEAFF,TGTGCCAGCAGCTTAACCGGGGGCTACACTGAAGCTTTCTTT
TRBD2,.,TRBV13,TRBJ2-5,CASRTSGGLETQYF,TGTGCCAGCAGGACTAGCGGGGGGCTCGAGACCCAGTACTTC
.,few,TRBV5-1,TRBJ1-1,CASSLVRGEAFF,TGCGCCAGCAGCTTGGTGCGGGGTGAAGCTTTCTTT
.,few,TRBV6-2/TRBV6-3,TRBJ2-2,CASSYRGRSTGELFF,TGTGCCAGCAGTTACCGGGGGCGGAGCACCGGGGAGCTGTTTTTT
TRBD1,many,TRBV4-3,TRBJ2-7,CASSHGRDRVIDEQYF,TGCGCCAGCAGCCATGGGCGGGACAGGGTTATCGACGAGCAGTACTTC
TRBD1,.,TRBV20-1,TRBJ1-5,CSARDPKPTGLGNQPQHF,TGCAGTGCTAGAGATCCCAAACCGACAGGGCTCGGAAATCAGCCCCAGCATTTT
.,few,TRBV5-1,TRBJ1-2,CASSRGRANYGYTF,TGCGCCAGCAGCCGGGGGCGGGCGAACTATGGCTACACCTTC
TRBD2,many,TRBV20-1,TRBJ2-5,CSATTSGGVKETQYF,TGCAGTGCAACGACTAGCGGGGGCGTGAAAGAGACCCAGTACTTC
.,.,TRBV30,TRBJ2-3,CAWSVRWDTQYF,TGTGCCTGGAGTGTACGATGGGATACGCAGTATTTT
.,many,TRBV5-1,TRBJ1-3,CASSLGVDGLINTIYF,TGCGCCAGCAGCTTGGGGGTTGACGGACTGATAAACACCATATATTTT
.,few,TRBV2,TRBJ1-1,CASKGPTGYTEAFF,TGTGCCAGCAAGGGCCCGACAGGCTACACTGAAGCTTTCTTT
.,.,TRBV2,TRBJ1-1,CASTWGGTEAFF,TGTGCCAGCACGTGGGGGGGCACTGAAGCTTTCTTT
.,many,TRBV7-2,TRBJ2-1,CASRDSTRNNEQFF,TGTGCCAGCAGGGACAGCACTAGGAACAATGAGCAGTTCTTC
.,.,TRBV20-1,TRBJ2-3,CSARGMYRPTDTQYF,TGCAGTGCTAGAGGCATGTACCGACCCACAGATACGCAGTATTTT
.,few,TRBV2,TRBJ2-1,CASCYSDGYEQFF,TGTGCCAGCTGCTATAGCGACGGGTATGAGCAGTTCTTC
.,many,TRBV5-6,TRBJ1-2,CASSLGAYGYTF,TGTGCCAGCAGCTTGGGGGCCTATGGCTACACCTTC
.,.,TRBV28,TRBJ2-3,CASEEVRTDTQYF,TGTGCCAGTGAGGAGGTCCGGACAGATACGCAGTATTTT
.,many,TRBV27,TRBJ2-5,CASSSAGQPLRGAQYF,TGTGCCAGCAGTTCTGCGGGACAGCCTTTGAGGGGGGCCCAGTACTTC
TRBD1,.,TRBV20-1,TRBJ2-7,CSARMTGYLNEQYF,TGCAGTGCTAGGATGACAGGGTATCTCAACGAGCAGTACTTC
TRBD2,few,TRBV29-1,TRBJ2-3,CSVGPAGGRVGTDTQYF,TGCAGCGTTGGGCCAGCGGGGGGCCGGGTGGGCACAGATACGCAGTATTTT
.,few,TRBV12-3/TRBV12-4,TRBJ2-3,CASSPRGGGGYTDTQYF,TGTGCCAGCAGCCCTCGAGGGGGCGGGGGGTACACAGATACGCAGTATTTT
TRBD1,many,TRBV6-6,TRBJ2-7,CASTSRQGGTYEQYF,TGTGCCAGCACCTCTCGACAGGGGGGGACCTACGAGCAGTACTTC
.,few,TRBV6-2/TRBV6-3,TRBJ2-1,CASSFLHEQFF,TGTGCCAGCAGTTTTCTTCATGAGCAGTTCTTC
.,few,TRBV5-1,TRBJ2-5,CASSWTTKETQYF,TGCGCCAGCAGCTGGACAACCAAAGAGACCCAGTACTTC
.,few,TRBV30,TRBJ2-7,CAWSLRPGPEQYF,TGTGCCTGGAGCCTAAGACCAGGGCCGGAGCAGTACTTC
.,.,TRBV21-1,TRBJ2-4,CASSNMGSLAKNIQYF,TGTGCCAGCAGCAACATGGGCAGCCTAGCCAAAAACATTCAGTACTTC
TRBD1,many,TRBV4-3,TRBJ2-7,CASSQDRDSSRYEQYF,TGCGCCAGCAGCCAAGATAGGGACAGCTCACGCTACGAGCAGTACTTC
.,.,TRBV2,TRBJ2-7,CASRRAAYEQYF,TGTGCCAGCAGGCGCGCAGCCTACGAGCAGTACTTC
.,few,TRBV7-2,TRBJ2-2,CASSFGGLHTGELFF,TGTGCCAGCAGCTTTGGAGGGCTTCACACCGGGGAGCTGTTTTTT
TRBD1,.,TRBV2,TRBJ2-2,CASKIWTGNTGELFF,TGTGCCAGCAAGATTTGGACAGGGAACACCGGGGAGCTGTTTTTT